This TCR beta chain was identified in a study of blood T cell repertoires in COVID-19. Study in general: The United States, Italy and Spain provided the acute and convalescent COVID-19 samples. Nucleic acid was either cDNA or gDNA, and it came from T cells, B-cell-depleted T cells, or PBMCs.

With 3 bases clipped from V and 4 bases from J, the junction kept 3 bases outside the gene matches. Germline CDR1 reads SGHDN; CDR2 reads FVKESK. The CDR3 consists of 14 residues. Study processing details: It was from reference gene primer amplification that nucleated cell counts were estimated. This table comes from immunoSEQ multiplex PCR, and its TCRdb copy is limited to in-frame clones, with some not included. D and trimming come from the DNA, and the V and J calls and clone size come from that table. The table has around 20,000 clones, 91% seen once. The V gene is TRBV14, the J gene TRBJ1-1; 9 bases agree with TRBD1. This TCR came from a man aged 70 or older with active COVID-19. The source material was peripheral blood. The CDR3 sequence: CASSHTGGVTEAFF. DNA of the CDR3: TGTGCCAGCAGCCACACAGGGGGCGTCACTGAAGCTTTCTTT.